A single sample is the source of the 12 T cell receptor beta chains below, sequenced in a study of cytomegalovirus exposure and HLA in healthy donors. PCR primers comprised 60 Vbeta and 13 Jbeta primers. Profiled with immunoSEQ multiplex PCR; TCRdb holds only in-frame clones, not every one. The data hold 200,000 or so clones, with roughly four fifths observed a single time. Sequencing was carried out using PBMCs. These TCRs come from a boy aged 2 to 10 in good health and CMV-seronegative.

The rearrangement joins TRBV6-5 to TRBJ1-2; maybe TRBD1 (6 bases). CDR3 length: 15 residues. V lost 5 bases, J lost 8 bases, and 21 bases lay in between. Germline V gene lookup returns CDR1 MNHEY and CDR2 SVGAGI. The CDR3 loop is CASSRVGGGAGGYTF. CDR3 nucleotides: TGTGCCAGCAGTCGGGTAGGGGGAGGGGCGGGCGGCTACACCTTC.

The chain joins TRBV9 to TRBJ2-1; 8 nucleotides line up with TRBD2. V shed 3 bases, J shed 6 bases, and the junction held 2 bases outside the gene matches. The CDR3 is made up of 13 amino acids. Germline V lookup: CDR1 SGDLS, CDR2 YYNGEE. The CDR3 DNA reads TGTGCCAGCAGCGCCACTAGCGGCAATGAGCAGTTCTTC. Translation: CASSATSGNEQFF.

The chain joins TRBV30 to TRBJ2-5; maybe TRBD1 (6 bases). The CDR3 has 14 amino acids. Germline assignment: CDR1 GTSNPN and CDR2 SVGIG (reference sequence). V gave up 5 bases and J gave up 5 bases, with 18 bases separating them. DNA for the CDR3: TGTGCCTGGCAGGTGGGATATACAGGGGAGACCCAGTACTTC. Its translation: CAWQVGYTGETQYF.

The chain links TRBV18 to TRBJ1-2; D unresolved. V gave up 0 bases and J gave up 4 bases, with 6 bases separating them. CDR1 and CDR2 (germline): KGHSH, LQKENI. The CDR3 runs 13 residues. CDR3 sequence: CASSPPNSYGYTF. CDR3 sequence (DNA): TGTGCCAGCTCACCACCCAACAGCTATGGCTACACCTTC.

The chain combines TRBV7-9 with TRBJ1-1; TRBD1 matches at 7 bases. CDR1 is SEHNR, CDR2 FQNEAQ, per germline (reference sequence). The length of the CDR3 is 15 residues. The junction had 15 bases not matched to a gene; V was cut back by 7 bases and J by 7 bases. The CDR3, as DNA: TGTGCCAGCAACTCGGGTGGAGGGGGCGTGGGTGAAGCTTTCTTT. It translates to CASNSGGGGVGEAFF.

This clone came up a few times. This rearrangement joins TRBV5-1 to TRBJ2-2, with 12 bases that match TRBD2. In germline, CDR1 is SGHRS, CDR2 YFSETQ. The V and J ends lost 4 bases and 8 bases, in that order; junction bases with no gene match: 18. The CDR3 sequence is 19 residues long. In DNA form, the CDR3 reads TGCGCCAGCAGCCCACTACACTCCTCTAGCGGGGGGGCAGCTGGGGAGCTGTTTTTT. The encoded protein is CASSPLHSSSGGAAGELFF.

The rearrangement joins TRBV4-1 to TRBJ2-3; 10 nucleotides align to TRBD2. V shed 4 bases, J shed 2 bases, and the junction held 3 bases outside the gene matches. This CDR3 contains 15 residues. The germline V gene encodes CDR1 MGHRA and CDR2 YSYEKL. The CDR3 here is CASSRAGGSTDTQYF. CDR3 DNA sequence: TGCGCCAGCAGCCGAGCGGGGGGGTCCACAGATACGCAGTATTTT.

The J gene is TRBJ1-6, the V gene TRBV19; D gene unclear. V dropped 3 bases and J dropped 6 bases, with 6 bases sitting between them. The CDR3 sequence is 13 residues long. Germline CDR1 reads LNHDA; CDR2 reads SQIVND (reference sequence). The CDR3 nucleotides read TGTGCCAGTAGTATCGGGAGTAATTCACCCCTCCACTTT. It encodes CASSIGSNSPLHF.

V gene TRBV6-1 combines with J gene TRBJ1-5; tentative D call: TRBD1 (6 bases). The CDR3 runs to 15 residues. Trimming removed 3 bases from V and 3 bases from J, with 12 bases in between. Germline V gene sequence: CDR1 MNHNS, CDR2 SASEGT. CDR3 in DNA: TGTGCCAGCAGTGACCGACAGGTTTCCAATCAGCCCCAGCATTTT. Its translation: CASSDRQVSNQPQHF.

The chain uses TRBV7-9 and TRBJ2-3; 10 nucleotides line up with TRBD2. The CDR3 spans 15 residues. V was pared by 4 bases and J by 1 base, with 2 bases of the junction left unmatched. The V gene's germline CDR1 is SEHNR and CDR2 FQNEAQ (reference sequence). This CDR3 is CASSSGTSGTDTQYF. CDR3 DNA sequence: TGTGCCAGCAGCTCCGGGACTAGCGGCACAGATACGCAGTATTTT.

This clone has only a few counts. The J gene is TRBJ2-4, the V gene TRBV2, with 7 bases fitting TRBD2. Germline-derived CDR1 and CDR2 are SNHLY and FYNNEI. CDR3 length: 14 residues. V lost 1 base to trimming and J lost 8 bases; unmatched junction nucleotides: 5. The CDR3, as DNA: TGTGCCAGCAGTGAAGGGGGGGGAGCGGACATTCAGTACTTC. Its translation: CASSEGGGADIQYF.

This sequence joins TRBV5-5 and TRBJ1-4; maybe TRBD1 (5 bases). Germline V gene sequence: CDR1 SGHKS, CDR2 YYEKEE (reference sequence). V lost 2 bases to trimming and J lost 8 bases, with 10 bases between them. CDR3 length: 13 amino acids. This chain's CDR3 is CASSFAGREKLFF. The CDR3 nucleotides read TGTGCCAGCAGCTTTGCAGGGAGGGAAAAACTGTTTTTT.